Below are 30 T cell receptor beta chains sequenced from a single sample in a study of T cell responses to AZD1222 COVID-19 vaccine. Produced via immunoSEQ multiplex PCR; TCRdb's table is partial and in-frame only. Altogether about 150,000 clones are present, roughly 93% being singletons, with the ten largest covering more than 1.5%. The input for sequencing was peripheral blood, taken 28 days after the second AZD1222 dose. Source of these receptors: an adult who received the AZD1222 COVID-19 vaccine.

This rearrangement joins TRBV20-1 to TRBJ2-1; D possibly uses TRBD1 or TRBD2 (6 bases each). CDR3 length: 13 residues. V was trimmed by 3 bases and J by 12 bases, leaving 18 bases between them. Germline CDR1 reads DFQATT; CDR2 reads SNEGSKA (reference sequence). CDR3 region: CSASWDTPGGQFF. The DNA of the CDR3 is TGCAGTGCTAGTTGGGACACCCCCGGGGGGCAGTTCTTC.

The V gene is TRBV19, the J gene TRBJ1-1; TRBD1 agrees at 7 bases. CDR1 and CDR2 (germline): LNHDA, SQIVND (reference sequence). The trim removed 3 bases at V and 5 bases at J, leaving 9 bases unmatched. This CDR3 has 15 amino acids. CDR3 DNA sequence: TGTGCCAGTAGTATTGCTCAGGGGGTAGGGACTGAAGCTTTCTTT. The encoded protein is CASSIAQGVGTEAFF.

The V gene is TRBV30, the J gene TRBJ1-6; D uncertain. This CDR3 has 14 amino acids. Trimming left V 3 bases short and J 2 bases short, with 8 bases between. The germline V gene encodes CDR1 GTSNPN and CDR2 SVGIG (reference sequence). CDR3: CAWRPGTYNSPLHF. The CDR3 DNA follows: TGTGCCTGGAGGCCGGGAACCTATAATTCACCCCTCCACTTT.

This rearrangement joins TRBV18 to TRBJ2-1; D might be TRBD2 (6 bases). Per germline, CDR1 KGHSH and CDR2 LQKENI. The CDR3 sequence is 14 residues long. Trimming left V 0 bases short and J 9 bases short, with 12 bases between. CDR3 nucleotide sequence: TGTGCCAGCTCACCACCGGCGGGGATAGGTGAGCAGTTCTTC. Translation: CASSPPAGIGEQFF.

The chain recombines TRBV6-1 with TRBJ1-1, with TRBD1 as a possible D gene (5 bases). CDR3 size: 18 residues. Looked up from germline, CDR1 is MNHNS and CDR2 is SASEGT. V lost 4 bases, J lost 2 bases, and 23 bases lay in between. The CDR3 DNA reads as TGTGCCAGCAGTGCTAAGGCCGGGGGTTGGAGTACTAACACTGAAGCTTTCTTT. It yields the protein CASSAKAGGWSTNTEAFF.

The CDR3 DNA sequence: TGTGCCAGCAGGCCCGCAATGGGGACCCAGTACTTC. It encodes CASRPAMGTQYF. The rearrangement joins TRBV6-5 to TRBJ2-5, with D hard to call. This CDR3 is built from 12 residues. V was pared by 6 bases and J by 7 bases, with 12 bases between. Germline CDR1 MNHEY, CDR2 SVGAGI.

The rearrangement uses TRBV4-1 and TRBJ2-3; D not resolved. CDR1 and CDR2 (germline): MGHRA, YSYEKL. The germline V and J ends were trimmed by 1 base and 5 bases, with 1 base remaining between them. This CDR3 contains 11 residues. The CDR3 is CASSQGDTQYF. In DNA, the CDR3 is TGCGCCAGCAGCCAAGGAGATACGCAGTATTTT.

The rearrangement uses TRBV5-6 and TRBJ1-1; perhaps TRBD1 as D (5 bases). CDR3 size: 17 residues. With 7 bases removed from V and 2 bases from J, the gap between germline ends came to 24 bases. CDR1 and CDR2 from the germline V gene are SGHDT and YYEEEE. As DNA, the CDR3 is TGTGCCAGCCAAAGCCTAAGGACATTAACTTACAACACTGAAGCTTTCTTT. Its translation: CASQSLRTLTYNTEAFF.

The chain uses TRBV27 and TRBJ2-7, with 9 nucleotides matching TRBD2. This CDR3 contains 14 residues. CDR1 and CDR2 (germline): MNHEY, SMNVEV (reference sequence). J gave up 1 base and V 6 bases, and 4 bases lay outside the gene matches. The CDR3 nucleotides read TGTGCCAGCAGCATGACTAGCGGATCCTACGAGCAGTACTTC. Translating gives CASSMTSGSYEQYF.

The chain is built from TRBV5-1 and TRBJ2-2; D ambiguous. This CDR3 contains 14 residues. Germline V gene sequence: CDR1 SGHRS, CDR2 YFSETQ. V lost 0 bases and J 7 bases, leaving 10 bases between the germline ends. CDR3 residues: CASSLVVPDGELFF. The CDR3 region has the DNA TGCGCCAGCAGCTTGGTAGTTCCGGACGGGGAGCTGTTTTTT.

The chain links TRBV29-1 to TRBJ1-2; 11 bases agree with TRBD1. Germline values: CDR1 SQVTM, CDR2 ANQGSEA. The J segment lost 4 bases and the V segment lost 0 bases, leaving 10 bases of the junction unmatched. The CDR3 loop spans 17 amino acids. CDR3 region: CSVEEDRGLARPYGYTF. CDR3 in DNA: TGCAGCGTTGAAGAGGACAGGGGGCTAGCGCGCCCCTATGGCTACACCTTC.

The chain employs TRBV19 and TRBJ1-1; D is uncertain. V dropped 5 bases and J dropped 5 bases, with 21 bases sitting between them. The germline gives CDR1 LNHDA, CDR2 SQIVND (reference sequence). CDR3 size: 16 residues. CDR3 DNA sequence: TGTGCCAGTAGTCCTGCGGGCCAAACCCGAGGGACTGAAGCTTTCTTT. Translation: CASSPAGQTRGTEAFF.

The rearrangement links TRBV3-1 (or the pseudogene TRBV3-2) to TRBJ1-1; the D is unclear. This CDR3 region has 15 residues. CDR1 LGHDT and CDR2 YNNKEL come from the germline V gene (reference sequence). Trimming cost V 4 bases and J 5 bases, with 17 bases left between them. CDR3 sequence reads: CASSPELGFGTEAFF. CDR3 bases: TGTGCCAGCAGCCCCGAACTAGGGTTTGGGACTGAAGCTTTCTTT.

This rearrangement joins TRBV7-2 to TRBJ2-1; D call uncertain. The CDR3 is 16 residues long. V was shortened by 5 bases and J by 2 bases, with 16 bases between the two germline ends. Germline loops: CDR1 SGHTA, CDR2 FQGNSA. CDR3 loop: CASSHPSKSAYNEQFF. The CDR3, as DNA: TGTGCCAGCAGCCACCCTTCTAAATCCGCCTACAATGAGCAGTTCTTC.

The V call is TRBV5-6, the J call TRBJ1-1; D gene unclear. The CDR3 spans 13 residues. CDR1 is SGHDT and CDR2 is YYEEEE in the germline V gene. The V end was cut by 0 bases, the J end by 8 bases, with 11 bases between. This CDR3 is CASSLGVGKEAFF. CDR3 bases: TGTGCCAGCAGCTTGGGAGTGGGGAAGGAAGCTTTCTTT.

This clone was recorded once. The CDR3 sequence is CASRPGTGAARGELFF. As DNA, the CDR3 is TGTGCCAGCAGGCCCGGGACAGGGGCCGCGAGAGGGGAGCTGTTTTTT. The chain links TRBV27 to TRBJ2-2; 10 bases map to TRBD1. The V segment lost 6 bases and the J segment 8 bases; nucleotides outside the gene matches: 12. This CDR3 contains 16 residues. CDR1 and CDR2 from the germline V gene are MNHEY and SMNVEV (reference sequence).

V usage is TRBV6-5 and J usage is TRBJ2-2, with 8 bases identical to TRBD1. The CDR3 loop spans 15 amino acids. Germline V gene lookup returns CDR1 MNHEY and CDR2 SVGAGI. V shed 5 bases and J 5 bases; nucleotides not matched to a gene: 7. CDR3 in DNA: TGTGCCAGCAGTCCCGGACAGGGATCTACCGGGGAGCTGTTTTTT. This gives the protein CASSPGQGSTGELFF.

V gene TRBV18 combines with J gene TRBJ1-3; a weak D match, TRBD1 (6 bases). This CDR3 has 14 amino acids. Germline assignment: CDR1 KGHSH and CDR2 LQKENI. V gave up 1 base and J gave up 2 bases, with 6 bases separating them. CDR3 sequence: CASSPQGAGNTIYF. The CDR3 DNA follows: TGTGCCAGCTCACCACAGGGGGCTGGAAACACCATATATTTT.

V and J are TRBV6-6 and TRBJ2-7; D uncertain. Germline-derived CDR1 and CDR2 are MNHNY and SVGAGI (reference sequence). This CDR3 contains 13 residues. Trimming stripped 7 bases from V and 6 bases from J, with 16 bases between. The CDR3 reads CASMRTSPSEQYF. The CDR3 DNA reads TGTGCCAGCATGAGGACCTCACCAAGCGAGCAGTACTTC.

This CDR3 reads CASSGRGSNQPQHF. In DNA form, the CDR3 reads TGTGCCAGCAGTGGACGGGGTAGCAATCAGCCCCAGCATTTT. The chain carries TRBV2 and TRBJ1-5, with no clear D. The CDR3 is made up of 14 amino acids. The germline gives CDR1 SNHLY, CDR2 FYNNEI. Trimming removed 4 bases at V and 0 bases at J, with 7 bases between.

The chain joins TRBV5-1 to TRBJ1-4; D not resolved. V lost 4 bases, J lost 1 base, and 14 bases lay in between. The CDR3 covers 16 residues. In germline, CDR1 is SGHRS, CDR2 YFSETQ. CDR3 sequence reads: CASSATSGLTNEKLFF. The DNA for the CDR3 is TGCGCCAGCAGCGCGACATCGGGGTTAACTAATGAAAAACTGTTTTTT.

This chain joins TRBV7-3 and TRBJ1-2; TRBD1 agrees at 7 bases. The germline V gene encodes CDR1 SGHTA and CDR2 FQGTGA. The CDR3 covers 17 residues. V was pared by 5 bases and J by 4 bases, with 16 bases of the junction left unmatched. Here the CDR3 DNA reads TGTGCCAGCAGCCCCGACAGGGACCATACCAGAACCTATGGCTACACCTTC. As protein: CASSPDRDHTRTYGYTF.

The chain combines TRBV5-5 with TRBJ2-1; 11 bases fit TRBD2. The CDR3 loop spans 16 amino acids. Germline loops: CDR1 SGHKS, CDR2 YYEKEE (reference sequence). V lost 1 base and J lost 7; bases outside the gene matches: 7. The CDR3 nucleotides read TGTGCCAGCAGCTTGAGAGTAGCGGGAGGGGAGAATGAGCAGTTCTTC. It yields the protein CASSLRVAGGENEQFF.

The J gene is TRBJ1-2, the V gene TRBV5-6, with D tentatively TRBD1 (6 bases). This CDR3 contains 13 residues. V was trimmed by 4 bases and J by 2 bases, leaving 9 bases between them. Germline V gene data show CDR1 as SGHDT and CDR2 as YYEEEE. CDR3 coding DNA: TGTGCCAGCAGCAGGACAGCCAACTATGGCTACACCTTC. Amino acid sequence: CASSRTANYGYTF.

This clone has just one count. V usage is TRBV9 and J usage is TRBJ1-1, with a weak D call TRBD1 (6 bases). With 3 bases removed from V and 1 base from J, the gap between germline ends came to 13 bases. This CDR3 has 15 amino acids. CDR1 SGDLS and CDR2 YYNGEE come from the germline V gene. The CDR3 sequence: CASSDQQGSNTEAFF. The CDR3 nucleotides read TGTGCCAGCAGCGACCAACAGGGATCGAACACTGAAGCTTTCTTT.

The chain employs TRBV28 and TRBJ1-1; no definite D call. CDR3 length: 14 residues. V was cut by 6 bases and J by 5 bases, with 16 bases left in between. The germline V gene has CDR1 MDHEN and CDR2 SYDVKM. In nucleotides, the CDR3 is TGTGCCAGCAGATCGGACGGCAGACGAACTGAAGCTTTCTTT. Encoded protein: CASRSDGRRTEAFF. Full variable domain (outside the CDR3, taken from reference TRBV28 and TRBJ1-1): DVKVTQSSRYLVKRTGEKVFLECVQDMDHENMFWYRQDPGLGLRLIYFSYDVKMKEKGDIPEGYSVSREKKERFSLILESASTNQTSMYLCASRSDGRRTEAFFGQGTRLTVV.

The chain carries TRBV11-2 and TRBJ1-1; D remains ambiguous. The V end was cut by 5 bases, the J end by 2 bases, with 6 bases between. The length of the CDR3 is 12 residues. Germline V lookup: CDR1 SGHAT, CDR2 FQNNGV. CDR3 sequence reads: CASSPYNTEAFF. The CDR3, as DNA: TGTGCCAGCAGCCCGTACAACACTGAAGCTTTCTTT. The whole variable domain, filled in from reference TRBV11-2 and TRBJ1-1, reads EAGVAQSPRYKIIEKRQSVAFWCNPISGHATLYWYQQILGQGPKLLIQFQNNGVVDDSQLPKDRFSAERLKGVDSTLKIQPAKLEDSAVYLCASSPYNTEAFFGQGTRLTVV.

The rearrangement joins TRBV5-5 to TRBJ2-1, with D possibly TRBD2 on 6 matching bases. This CDR3 has 13 residues. V was trimmed by 4 bases and J by 10 bases, leaving 15 bases between them. Germline V gene sequence: CDR1 SGHKS, CDR2 YYEKEE (reference sequence). CDR3 loop: CASSKGGISEQFF. DNA for the CDR3: TGTGCCAGCAGCAAAGGAGGGATATCAGAGCAGTTCTTC.

The rearrangement joins TRBV19 to TRBJ1-1; 7 bases match TRBD1. From germline, CDR1 is LNHDA and CDR2 SQIVND (reference sequence). With V trimmed by 10 bases and J by 4 bases, 15 bases remained unmatched. The CDR3 has 15 residues. CDR3 sequence reads: CATRTGHRGITEAFF. The CDR3 DNA is TGTGCCACTCGGACAGGACATCGGGGGATCACTGAAGCTTTCTTT.

V is TRBV19 and J is TRBJ2-2; 10 bases match TRBD2. V lost 6 bases to trimming and J lost 3 bases; unmatched junction nucleotides: 4. The CDR3 length is 15 residues. Germline values: CDR1 LNHDA, CDR2 SQIVND (reference sequence). The CDR3 coding sequence is TGTGCCAGTAGCCTCCTAGCGGGGGACACCGGGGAGCTGTTTTTT. As protein: CASSLLAGDTGELFF.